One sample yielded the 20 T cell receptor beta chains listed below, sequenced in a study of response to subunit inactivated influenza vaccine. TCRdb reprocessed the RT-PCR reads via MiXCR and lists one record per CDR3 protein. This sample has approximately 170,000 distinct CDR3 sequences, with roughly 14% found just once. The source material was CD8+ T cells sorted from PBMCs, sampled roughly 5 days after vaccination. These receptors all come from a man aged 50 or older who received an inactivated influenza vaccine.

The chain joins TRBV4-1 to TRBJ2-7, with unresolved D. The CDR3 loop spans 13 amino acids. Trimming cost V 2 bases and J 2 bases, with 7 bases left between them. Germline CDR1 reads MGHRA; CDR2 reads YSYEKL. The CDR3 DNA is TGCGCCAGCAGCCAAACCTCCCCCTACGAGCAGTACTTC. It translates to CASSQTSPYEQYF.

The genes are TRBV28 and TRBJ1-2; D not resolved. CDR1 is MDHEN and CDR2 is SYDVKM in the germline V gene. This CDR3 has 14 amino acids. V was trimmed by 5 bases and J by 4 bases, leaving 14 bases between them. CDR3 DNA: TGTGCCAGCAGTAAAACTGCAGGATCCTATGGCTACACCTTC. Translation gives CASSKTAGSYGYTF.

This clonotype has just a few counts. The chain joins TRBV20-1 to TRBJ2-1, with TRBD2 matching 8 bases. CDR1 is DFQATT, CDR2 SNEGSKA, per germline (reference sequence). CDR3 length: 15 residues. The trim removed 2 bases at V and 3 bases at J, leaving 6 bases unmatched. CDR3 region: CSARSPGGSYNEQFF. As DNA, the CDR3 is TGCAGTGCTAGATCTCCGGGGGGGAGCTACAATGAGCAGTTCTTC.

In its sample, this clonotype was seen many times. The rearrangement uses TRBV27 and TRBJ2-7; 9 bases agree with TRBD1. V lost 3 bases, J lost 5 bases, and 5 bases stayed unmatched. The CDR3 is made up of 14 amino acids. Germline V gene sequence: CDR1 MNHEY, CDR2 SMNVEV (reference sequence). The CDR3: CASSFAGQGNEQYF. Here the CDR3 DNA reads TGTGCCAGCAGTTTTGCGGGACAGGGAAACGAGCAGTACTTC.

This clonotype turned up a few times. The J gene is TRBJ2-5, the V gene TRBV6-2 or TRBV6-3, with D unclear. V lost 6 bases, J lost 0 bases, and 5 bases lay in between. Germline-derived CDR1 and CDR2 are MNHEY and SVGEGT. The CDR3 covers 12 residues. The CDR3: CASSPYQETQYF. The DNA for the CDR3 is TGTGCCAGCAGCCCGTACCAAGAGACCCAGTACTTC.

A few counts support this clonotype. The chain uses TRBV5-6 and TRBJ2-3; 9 bases fit TRBD2. The CDR3 totals 14 residues. Germline CDR1 SGHDT, CDR2 YYEEEE. V shed 0 bases, J shed 13 bases, and the junction held 9 bases outside the gene matches. The DNA for the CDR3 is TGTGCCAGCAGCTTGGTTGCGGGAGGGCCGGGGGAGTATTTT. Translated, it gives CASSLVAGGPGEYF. Drawing the rest from reference TRBV5-6 and TRBJ2-3, the complete variable domain is DAGVTQSPTHLIKTRGQQVTLRCSPKSGHDTVSWYQQALGQGPQFIFQYYEEEERQRGNFPDRFSGHQFPNYSSELNVNALLLGDSALYLCASSLVAGGPGEYFGPGTRLTVL.

This clonotype was detected once. The V gene is TRBV2, the J gene TRBJ1-1; 8 nucleotides agree with TRBD1. Germline V gene data show CDR1 as SNHLY and CDR2 as FYNNEI. J lost 5 bases, V lost 8 bases, and 10 bases had no gene match. There are 14 residues in the CDR3. The CDR3 sequence is CASEGRTGTTEAFF. CDR3 DNA sequence: TGTGCCAGCGAGGGACGGACAGGGACAACTGAAGCTTTCTTT.

About this clonotype itself: Germline and junction disagree at one end, which may indicate a read error. V gene TRBV6-2 or TRBV6-3 combines with J gene TRBJ2-5; D not certain. The CDR3 has 14 residues. The germline CDR1 and CDR2 sequences are MNHEY and SVGEGT. CDR3 bases: TGTGCCAGCAGTTACTCGATGCCCGCGCGGTTCTTGGACTTC. Translation: CASSYSMPARFLDF.

This clonotype has only a few counts. The chain recombines TRBV29-1 with TRBJ2-7; TRBD1 is a possible D gene (6 bases). The CDR3 runs to 13 residues. Germline V gene sequence: CDR1 SQVTM, CDR2 ANQGSEA. V lost 5 bases and J 1 base, leaving 12 bases between the germline ends. The chain's CDR3 is CSVSRTDSYEQYF. For the CDR3, the DNA is TGCAGCGTTAGCCGGACAGATTCCTACGAGCAGTACTTC.

The table lists this clonotype with a few counts. The chain links TRBV3-1 to TRBJ2-1, with D perhaps TRBD2 (5 bases). Germline V gene lookup returns CDR1 LGHDT and CDR2 YNNKEL (reference sequence). V lost 0 bases, J lost 9 bases, and 12 bases lay in between. This CDR3 comprises 14 residues. CDR3 sequence: CASSQDVRVSEQFF. The CDR3 DNA follows: TGTGCCAGCAGCCAAGATGTGCGGGTCAGTGAGCAGTTCTTC.

There are a few counts of this clonotype. The genes are TRBV12-3 or TRBV12-4 and TRBJ2-1; TRBD2 aligns across 8 bases. With 8 bases clipped from V and 4 bases from J, the junction kept 10 bases outside the gene matches. This CDR3 comprises 15 residues. CDR3 bases: TGTGCCAGCGGGCAGCGGGGGCCTTTATACAATGAGCAGTTCTTC. Protein product: CASGQRGPLYNEQFF.

This clonotype appeared a few times. The chain carries TRBV12-3 or TRBV12-4 and TRBJ1-2; maybe TRBD1 (6 bases). The CDR3 spans 14 residues. V gave up 8 bases and J gave up 3 bases, with 16 bases separating them. The CDR3 protein is CASSGGQDHYGYTF. As DNA, the CDR3 is TGTGCCAGCTCTGGGGGGCAGGATCACTATGGCTACACCTTC.

This clonotype has a handful of counts. The rearrangement joins TRBV7-9 to TRBJ1-1, with TRBD1 as a possible D gene (6 bases). The CDR3 runs 15 residues. The V gene's germline CDR1 is SEHNR and CDR2 FQNEAQ (reference sequence). V lost 1 base to trimming and J lost 2 bases, with 11 bases between them. DNA of the CDR3: TGTGCCAGCAGCTTAGGGGCAGGGGTTAACACTGAAGCTTTCTTT. This encodes CASSLGAGVNTEAFF. The full variable domain, completed using reference TRBV7-9 and TRBJ1-1, is DTGVSQNPRHKITKRGQNVTFRCDPISEHNRLYWYRQTLGQGPEFLTYFQNEAQLEKSRLLSDRFSAERPKGSFSTLEIQRTEQGDSAMYLCASSLGAGVNTEAFFGQGTRLTVV.

This clonotype was seen more than once but under ten times. The chain employs TRBV6-1 and TRBJ1-5, with D maybe TRBD1 (5 bases). The germline V and J ends were trimmed by 5 bases and 3 bases, with 11 bases remaining between them. The length of the CDR3 is 14 residues. CDR1 is MNHNS, CDR2 SASEGT, per germline. CDR3 region: CASSPTGANQPQHF. The CDR3 coding sequence is TGTGCCAGCAGTCCTACAGGTGCCAATCAGCCCCAGCATTTT.

CDR3 protein: CASSFGTGAFF. CDR3 nucleotide sequence: TGTGCCAGCAGCTTTGGGACAGGGGCTTTCTTT. V usage is TRBV12-3 or TRBV12-4 and J usage is TRBJ1-1; 9 bases align to TRBD1. The J segment lost 11 bases and the V segment lost 6 bases, leaving 4 bases of the junction unmatched. The CDR3 is 11 amino acids.

This clonotype has only a few counts. The CDR3 protein is CASSLVANNEQFF. DNA of the CDR3: TGTGCCAGCAGCTTGGTCGCGAACAATGAGCAGTTCTTC. V is TRBV5-6 and J is TRBJ2-1; no firm D call. Trimming shortened V by 0 bases and J by 5 bases, and 6 bases separated the two germline ends. Looked up from germline, CDR1 is SGHDT and CDR2 is YYEEEE. The CDR3 length is 13 residues.

The chain employs TRBV6-2 or TRBV6-3 and TRBJ2-1, with 8 bases lining up with TRBD2. The CDR3 is 18 amino acids. The V gene's germline CDR1 is MNHEY and CDR2 SVGEGT. Trimming cost V 5 bases and J 4 bases; bases outside gene matches: 16. The chain's CDR3 is CASSPWEERELIYNEQFF. The CDR3 DNA reads as TGTGCCAGCAGTCCCTGGGAAGAGCGGGAGTTGATTTACAATGAGCAGTTCTTC.

The V call is TRBV29-1, the J call TRBJ2-1, with D perhaps given as TRBD1 or TRBD2 (6 bases each). From germline, CDR1 is SQVTM and CDR2 ANQGSEA. The CDR3 totals 14 residues. V gave up 6 bases and J gave up 8 bases, with 20 bases separating them. CDR3 amino acids: CSVPGDTAADEQFF. The CDR3 DNA reads TGCAGCGTGCCGGGGGACACGGCGGCGGATGAGCAGTTCTTC.

This sequence joins TRBV6-5 and TRBJ2-7; D call uncertain. The germline CDR1 and CDR2 sequences are MNHEY and SVGAGI. The CDR3 contains 14 residues. V was trimmed by 2 bases and J by 3 bases, leaving 11 bases between them. The CDR3 region is CASSYNPNYYEQYF. CDR3 sequence (DNA): TGTGCCAGCAGTTACAATCCGAACTACTACGAGCAGTACTTC.

CDR3 in DNA: TGTGCCAGTAGTACGACCCTTTCGGGACAGGGCGGGATGAATGAGCAGTTCTTC. Translating gives CASSTTLSGQGGMNEQFF. This chain uses TRBV19 with TRBJ2-1; 9 bases line up with TRBD1. Germline V gene lookup returns CDR1 LNHDA and CDR2 SQIVND (reference sequence). There are 18 residues in the CDR3. Trimming took 4 bases from V and 7 from J; bases not matched to a gene: 17.